This T cell receptor (beta chain) was recorded in a study of shared clonotypes between healthy human individuals. Study-wide results and caveats: Across a handful of donors, naive CD4 shared around 5.1%, naive CD8 around 4%, memory CD4 more than 2%, memory CD8 0.4%. Naive subsets generally had larger estimated richness than memory subsets.

Naive CD8 cells, CD45RO-negative and positively selected for CCR7, excluded terminally differentiated effector memory CD45RA+ cells. Sequenced by immunoSEQ multiplex PCR; TCRdb stores in-frame clones only, minus some. The profile covers approximately 2,200,000 clones, with more than 85% appearing a single time and about 1.8% taken by the ten largest. A note on this clone: The target antigen is unknown. This same CDR3 is encoded by further DNA sequences in the sample.

The CDR3 is made up of 14 amino acids. The germline V gene encodes CDR1 LNHDA and CDR2 SQIVND (reference sequence). The V segment lost 3 bases and the J segment 4 bases; nucleotides outside the gene matches: 5. The specimen sequenced was naive CD8+ T cells from PBMCs. This TCR came from a man younger than 35 in good health. Some clones in this sample may be carry-over from other donors' samples. The V call is TRBV19, the J call TRBJ1-2; 7 nucleotides agree with TRBD1. CDR3 loop: CASSIPRTGYGYTF. CDR3 nucleotides: TGTGCCAGTAGTATTCCCAGGACAGGCTATGGCTACACCTTC.